The 5 T cell receptor beta chains given below trace back to one sample, sequenced in a study of blood T cell repertoires in COVID-19. TCRdb's table, derived via immunoSEQ multiplex PCR, lists solely in-frame clones and lacks some. This table has approximately 120,000 clones, over 65% appearing once. The sequencing input was peripheral blood. The origin of the receptors is a woman between 55 and 75 years old with acute or convalescent COVID-19.

The rearrangement joins TRBV2 to TRBJ1-5; D might be TRBD1 (5 bases). Deletions cut 6 bases from V and 7 bases from J, with 16 bases between. The CDR3 spans 14 residues. Germline values: CDR1 SNHLY, CDR2 FYNNEI. The CDR3 protein is CASRPTDFSQPQHF. The CDR3, as DNA: TGTGCCAGCAGACCGACAGATTTCAGCCAGCCCCAGCATTTT.

V gene TRBV14 combines with J gene TRBJ1-3, with no clear D. The V gene's germline CDR1 is SGHDN and CDR2 FVKESK. Trimming pared 5 bases from V and 0 bases from J, leaving 11 bases between. CDR3 size: 15 residues. This chain's CDR3 is CASSSSGFSGNTIYF. The CDR3 coding sequence is TGTGCCAGCAGCTCATCCGGGTTCTCTGGAAACACCATATATTTT.

The chain is built from TRBV30 and TRBJ1-6; TRBD1 agrees at 9 bases. Germline CDR1 and CDR2: GTSNPN and SVGIG (reference sequence). V lost 5 bases and J lost 9; bases outside the gene matches: 2. CDR3 length equals 12 residues. The CDR3 is CAWGTGSSPLHF. CDR3 in DNA: TGTGCCTGGGGGACAGGGAGTTCACCCCTCCACTTT.

CDR3 nucleotide sequence: TGTGCCTGGAGTGTAACCCTCGATATTACCCCGACAGTTAGCAATCAGCCCCAGCATTTT. Amino acid sequence: CAWSVTLDITPTVSNQPQHF. The gene calls are TRBV30 and TRBJ1-5; D is perhaps TRBD1 (5 bases). Between the trimmed V and J ends, which lost 0 bases and 0 bases, there was a span of 24 bases. This CDR3 has 20 residues. Germline V lookup: CDR1 GTSNPN, CDR2 SVGIG (reference sequence).

The CDR3 spells CASSPEGSGGPETQYF. The CDR3 DNA reads as TGTGCCAGTAGTCCCGAGGGTAGCGGGGGTCCTGAGACCCAGTACTTC. V usage is TRBV19 and J usage is TRBJ2-5; the match to TRBD2 covers 9 bases. The CDR3 is 16 amino acids. Germline trimming cut 5 bases from V and 5 bases from J; bases unmatched to any gene: 12. Germline CDR1 reads LNHDA; CDR2 reads SQIVND (reference sequence).